This T cell receptor beta chain was retrieved from a study of blood T cell repertoires in COVID-19. This clone came up once. The V segment lost 5 bases and the J segment 2 bases; nucleotides outside the gene matches: 11. This CDR3 is 16 amino acids long. Germline CDR1 reads SGHVS; CDR2 reads FNYEAQ. Participants spanned ages about 18 to 90 years and resided in 20 to 30 US areas. Clones were read by immunoSEQ multiplex PCR, and TCRdb kept only the in-frame ones, dropping some. This sample has about 180,000 clones; more than 70% occur once, and the top ten carry around 8.6%. This chain uses TRBV7-6 with TRBJ1-1, with 7 bases aligning to TRBD1. This receptor was identified in a woman between 25 and 40 years old who had recovered from COVID-19. The sequenced sample consisted of PBMCs or T cells enriched from blood (not recorded which). The chain's CDR3 is CASSHPGTEINTEAFF. Here the CDR3 DNA reads TGTGCCAGCAGCCACCCCGGGACAGAGATTAACACTGAAGCTTTCTTT.